This T cell receptor beta chain was sequenced in a study of blood T cell repertoires in COVID-19. Looking at the study overall: The cDNA or gDNA used as material had been derived from T cells, B-cell-depleted T cells, or PBMCs.

Assay: immunoSEQ multiplex PCR; the TCRdb copy retains only in-frame clones and omits some. Among about 380,000 clones listed, 88% were seen once. CDR3 size: 13 residues. Per germline, CDR1 SQVTM and CDR2 ANQGSEA. V lost 3 bases and J 9 bases, leaving 12 bases between the germline ends. Sample: PBMCs or T cells enriched from blood (not recorded which). The origin of this receptor is a woman between 18 and 29 years old who had recovered from COVID-19. The chain combines TRBV29-1 with TRBJ1-6; D may be TRBD1 (6 bases). The CDR3 sequence is CSVDEGGGSPLHF. CDR3 sequence (DNA): TGCAGCGTTGATGAAGGGGGTGGTTCACCCCTCCACTTT.